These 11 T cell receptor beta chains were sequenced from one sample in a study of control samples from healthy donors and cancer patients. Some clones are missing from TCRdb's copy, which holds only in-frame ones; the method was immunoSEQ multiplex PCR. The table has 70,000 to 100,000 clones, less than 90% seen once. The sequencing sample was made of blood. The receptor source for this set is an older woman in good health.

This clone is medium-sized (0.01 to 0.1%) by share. The CDR3, as DNA: TGTGCCAGCAGTGAGACTGGGAATGAGCAGTTCTTC. The encoded protein is CASSETGNEQFF. The chain links TRBV2 to TRBJ2-1; unclear D gene. CDR3 length: 12 amino acids. CDR1 is SNHLY, CDR2 FYNNEI, per germline. Trimming took 3 bases from V and 7 from J, leaving 7 bases between them.

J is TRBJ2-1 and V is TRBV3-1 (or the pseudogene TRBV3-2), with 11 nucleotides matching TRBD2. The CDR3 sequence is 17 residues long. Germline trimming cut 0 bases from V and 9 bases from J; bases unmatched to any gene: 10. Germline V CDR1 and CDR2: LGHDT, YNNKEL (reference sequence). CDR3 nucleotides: TGTGCCAGCAGCCAAGATCGGGGTAGCGGGGGGGCTGGTGAGCAGTTCTTC. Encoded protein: CASSQDRGSGGAGEQFF.

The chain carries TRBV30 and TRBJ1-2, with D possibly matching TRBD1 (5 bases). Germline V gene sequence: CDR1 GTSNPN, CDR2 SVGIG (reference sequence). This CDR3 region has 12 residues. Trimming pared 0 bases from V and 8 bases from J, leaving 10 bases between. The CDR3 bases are TGTGCCTGGAGTGTACCTGGGGGAGGCTACACCTTC. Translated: CAWSVPGGGYTF.

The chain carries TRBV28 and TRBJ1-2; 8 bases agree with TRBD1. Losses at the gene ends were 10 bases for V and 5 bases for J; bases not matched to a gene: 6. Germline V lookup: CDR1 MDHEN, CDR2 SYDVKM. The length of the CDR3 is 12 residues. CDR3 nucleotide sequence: TGTGCCATCACACAGGGGGTATATGGCTACACCTTC. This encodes CAITQGVYGYTF.

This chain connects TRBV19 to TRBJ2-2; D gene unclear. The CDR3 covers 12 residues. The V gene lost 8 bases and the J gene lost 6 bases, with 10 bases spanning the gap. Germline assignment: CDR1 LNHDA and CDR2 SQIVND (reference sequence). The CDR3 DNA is TGTGCCAGTCGTCTGTTGGCCGGGGAGCTGTTTTTT. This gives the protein CASRLLAGELFF.

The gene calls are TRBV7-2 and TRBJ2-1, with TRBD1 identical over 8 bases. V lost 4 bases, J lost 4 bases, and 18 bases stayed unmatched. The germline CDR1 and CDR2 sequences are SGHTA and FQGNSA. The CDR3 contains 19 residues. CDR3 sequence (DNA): TGTGCCAGCAGCTCGTCCGGAGTCAGGGGGCGGATTGCTTACAATGAGCAGTTCTTC. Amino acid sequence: CASSSSGVRGRIAYNEQFF.

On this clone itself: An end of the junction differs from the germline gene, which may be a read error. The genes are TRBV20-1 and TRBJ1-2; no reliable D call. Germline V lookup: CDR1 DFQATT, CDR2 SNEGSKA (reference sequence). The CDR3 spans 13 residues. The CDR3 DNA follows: TGCAGTGCTAGTGAACAGCTTAACAATGGCTACACCTTC. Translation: CSASEQLNNGYTF.

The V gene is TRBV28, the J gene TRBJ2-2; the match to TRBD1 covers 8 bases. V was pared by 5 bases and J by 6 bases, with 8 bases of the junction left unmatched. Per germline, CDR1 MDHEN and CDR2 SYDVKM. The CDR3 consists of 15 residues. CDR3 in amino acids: CASSPGQVGPGELFF. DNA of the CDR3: TGTGCCAGCAGTCCGGGACAGGTGGGGCCCGGGGAGCTGTTTTTT.

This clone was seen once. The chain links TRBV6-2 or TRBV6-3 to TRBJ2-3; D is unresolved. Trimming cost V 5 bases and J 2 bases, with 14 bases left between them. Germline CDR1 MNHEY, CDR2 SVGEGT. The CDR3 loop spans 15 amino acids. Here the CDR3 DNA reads TGTGCCAGCAGTAAGACGGGCCGCTTCACAGATACGCAGTATTTT. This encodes CASSKTGRFTDTQYF.

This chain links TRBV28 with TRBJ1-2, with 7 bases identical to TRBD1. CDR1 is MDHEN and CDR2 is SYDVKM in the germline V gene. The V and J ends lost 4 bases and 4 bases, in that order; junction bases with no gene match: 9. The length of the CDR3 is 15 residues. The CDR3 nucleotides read TGTGCCAGCAGTTCATCCCCGGGACAGTCCTATGGCTACACCTTC. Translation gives CASSSSPGQSYGYTF.

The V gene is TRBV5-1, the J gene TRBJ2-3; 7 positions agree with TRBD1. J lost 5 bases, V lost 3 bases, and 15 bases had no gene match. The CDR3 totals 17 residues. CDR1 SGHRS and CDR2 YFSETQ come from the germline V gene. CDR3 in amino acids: CASSSGPTQGDKDTQYF. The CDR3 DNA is TGCGCCAGCAGCTCCGGCCCGACTCAGGGGGATAAAGATACGCAGTATTTT.